This entry describes one TCR beta chain. Primed by a sample-barcoded 5' primer and a J-beta primer mix, a second PCR proceeded for 7 to 11 cycles. TCRdb fed the 5' RACE reads into MiXCR, producing one record per CDR3 protein. The sample records about 930,000 distinct CDR3 sequences, roughly 29% being singletons. This sample was included in a study of blood T cells in healthy people across ages. The sample was also reused in another study, on T cells of mothers and their children. This second study says: The sample comes from fewer than ten healthy Caucasian donors: mothers and children.

Sequencing input: blood. This receptor was obtained from a woman between 40 and 50 years old in good health.

The CDR3: CASRGLINYGYTF. CDR3 nucleotides: TGTGCCAGCAGAGGGCTGATCAACTATGGCTACACCTTC. The rearrangement uses TRBV2 and TRBJ1-2; D remains unclear. Germline loops: CDR1 SNHLY, CDR2 FYNNEI. Trimming cost V 6 bases and J 2 bases, with 10 bases left between them. There are 13 residues in the CDR3.